Shown below are 22 T cell receptor beta chains from a single sample sequenced in a study of CD8 T cells in ankylosing spondylitis. TCRdb reprocessed the 5' RACE reads with MiXCR, giving one entry per CDR3 protein. The data contain tens of thousands of distinct CDR3 sequences, about 11% of them seen just once; the ten biggest clones take up about 1.4%. The sequenced material came from blood, either unsorted or a sorted T cell fraction (not recorded which). These receptors were taken from a male donor with ankylosing spondylitis or in good health (not recorded which).

This clonotype was picked up many times. V is TRBV12-3 or TRBV12-4 and J is TRBJ1-2; 7 nucleotides match TRBD1. V shed 5 bases and J 6 bases; nucleotides not matched to a gene: 3. The CDR3 consists of 12 residues. The CDR3 reads CASSAQGDGYTF. The CDR3 nucleotides read TGTGCCAGCAGTGCCCAGGGGGATGGCTACACCTTC.

This clonotype is classed as medium-sized. The DNA for the CDR3 is TGTGCCATCAGTGAGTCTCTGGGGGACTATGGCTACACCTTC. This codes for CAISESLGDYGYTF. This rearrangement joins TRBV10-3 to TRBJ1-2, with D possibly matching TRBD1 (5 bases). V dropped 0 bases and J dropped 3 bases, with 8 bases sitting between them. CDR1 is ENHRY, CDR2 SYGVKD, per germline. The CDR3 contains 14 residues.

At least ten counts were recorded for this clonotype. The chain uses TRBV28 and TRBJ2-7; TRBD1 matches at 9 bases. The length of the CDR3 is 16 residues. J lost 3 bases, V lost 6 bases, and 12 bases had no gene match. Germline V gene sequence: CDR1 MDHEN, CDR2 SYDVKM. The CDR3 loop reads CASRPPGQGFSYEQYF. In nucleotides, the CDR3 is TGTGCCAGCAGACCTCCGGGACAGGGTTTTAGCTACGAGCAGTACTTC.

This clonotype was detected many times. J is TRBJ2-7 and V is TRBV5-1, with D unclear. Germline assignment: CDR1 SGHRS and CDR2 YFSETQ. CDR3 length: 13 residues. With 0 bases removed from V and 5 bases from J, the gap between germline ends came to 9 bases. CDR3 sequence: CASSLEVSHEQYF. The CDR3 DNA reads TGCGCCAGCAGCTTGGAAGTGAGCCACGAGCAGTACTTC.

Only a few counts were recorded for this clonotype. This chain connects TRBV5-1 to TRBJ2-7; 9 bases line up with TRBD2. The J segment lost 5 bases and the V segment lost 4 bases, leaving 16 bases of the junction unmatched. This CDR3 region has 17 residues. Per the germline V gene, CDR1 is SGHRS and CDR2 is YFSETQ. CDR3 nucleotides: TGCGCCAGCAGCCTCTACGAGGGGACTAGCCTCAATAACGAGCAGTACTTC. This translates into CASSLYEGTSLNNEQYF.

This clonotype was counted ten times or more. The rearrangement joins TRBV20-1 to TRBJ1-5; no clear D. Trimming pared 3 bases from V and 0 bases from J, leaving 9 bases between. Germline-derived CDR1 and CDR2 are DFQATT and SNEGSKA (reference sequence). CDR3 length equals 14 residues. Here the CDR3 reads CSARMANSNQPQHF. As DNA, the CDR3 is TGCAGTGCTAGGATGGCTAATAGCAATCAGCCCCAGCATTTT.

This clonotype was recorded at least ten times. This chain connects TRBV5-1 to TRBJ2-7; D may be TRBD1 or TRBD2 (5 bases each). Germline V gene lookup returns CDR1 SGHRS and CDR2 YFSETQ. The CDR3 loop spans 15 amino acids. Trimming cost V 4 bases and J 5 bases, with 19 bases left between them. The CDR3 spells CASSARPDSGHEQYF. The CDR3 nucleotides read TGCGCCAGCAGCGCACGCCCCGACAGCGGCCACGAGCAGTACTTC.

This clonotype has at least ten counts. The chain uses TRBV29-1 and TRBJ2-5; D possibly corresponds to TRBD1 (6 bases). The CDR3 extends over 11 amino acids. Trimming took off 6 bases at V and 4 bases at J, with 9 bases between the two ends. Germline lookup yields CDR1 SQVTM and CDR2 ANQGSEA. The CDR3 protein is CSVGTLETQYF. DNA for the CDR3: TGCAGCGTGGGGACATTAGAGACCCAGTACTTC.

This clonotype was recorded at least ten times. This chain links TRBV5-1 with TRBJ2-3; 7 nucleotides line up with TRBD1. Trimming cost V 4 bases and J 6 bases; bases outside gene matches: 11. CDR3 length equals 15 residues. Germline CDR1 and CDR2: SGHRS and YFSETQ. The CDR3 sequence is CASSKGAPSADTQYF. The CDR3 coding sequence is TGCGCCAGCAGCAAGGGGGCCCCGTCCGCGGATACGCAGTATTTT.

This chain links TRBV3-1 with TRBJ2-5; TRBD2 is a possible D gene (7 bases). The V end lost 6 bases, the J end lost 1 base, and 18 bases lay between the germline ends. The CDR3 extends over 16 amino acids. Germline CDR1 reads LGHDT; CDR2 reads YNNKEL (reference sequence). CDR3 sequence: CASRPRKGGVQETQYF. The CDR3 nucleotides read TGTGCCAGCAGACCCCGGAAAGGGGGGGTCCAAGAGACCCAGTACTTC.

This clonotype showed up many times. V and J are TRBV12-3 or TRBV12-4 and TRBJ2-3; 12 bases fit TRBD2. V dropped 6 bases and J dropped 7; count of bases not matched to a gene: 11. This CDR3 is 16 amino acids long. CDR3 residues: CASRIVTSGGNHTQYF. As DNA, the CDR3 is TGTGCCAGCAGAATCGTGACTAGCGGGGGTAATCATACGCAGTATTTT.

This clonotype appeared many times. The chain uses TRBV5-1 and TRBJ2-2; possible D gene TRBD1, 5 bases. Trimming took off 2 bases at V and 6 bases at J, with 20 bases between the two ends. The CDR3 spans 17 residues. Germline assignment: CDR1 SGHRS and CDR2 YFSETQ. The CDR3, as DNA: TGCGCCAGCAGCTTTAGGGGCCCAGGGCAATTCGCCGGGGAGCTGTTTTTT. Encoded protein: CASSFRGPGQFAGELFF.

The chain uses TRBV9 and TRBJ2-7; 9 nucleotides agree with TRBD2. The V segment lost 0 bases and the J segment 2 bases; nucleotides outside the gene matches: 6. The CDR3 is 16 amino acids. In germline, CDR1 is SGDLS, CDR2 YYNGEE. CDR3 in DNA: TGTGCCAGCAGCGTAGGGTCTAGCGGGGTAACCTACGAGCAGTACTTC. Residues: CASSVGSSGVTYEQYF.

There are a few counts of this clonotype. The chain employs TRBV4-2 and TRBJ2-7, with D unclear. V was clipped by 0 bases and J by 7 bases, with 13 bases between them. The CDR3 has 14 amino acids. The germline V gene has CDR1 LGHNA and CDR2 YNFKEQ. The chain's CDR3 is CASSQDGPAREQYF. For the CDR3, the DNA is TGTGCCAGCAGCCAAGATGGACCAGCGCGAGAGCAGTACTTC.

This clonotype came up many times. The chain links TRBV5-1 to TRBJ2-5; no definite D call. The CDR3 is made up of 11 amino acids. Germline CDR1 SGHRS, CDR2 YFSETQ. V was clipped by 4 bases and J by 2 bases, with 3 bases between them. The CDR3 is CASSQQETQYF. The CDR3 nucleotides read TGCGCCAGCAGCCAACAAGAGACCCAGTACTTC.

This clonotype has just a few counts. A much more abundant neighbour one base away suggests this may be a read error. V and J are TRBV29-1 and TRBJ1-1; D not resolved. The CDR3 is 13 amino acids. Trimming shortened V by 2 bases and J by 8 bases, and 15 bases separated the two germline ends. Germline loops: CDR1 SQVTM, CDR2 ANQGSEA. The CDR3 DNA is TGCAGCGTTGAAACAACTACAAGGGAGGAAGCTTTCTTT. Translating it yields CSVETTTREEAFF.

This clonotype has only a few counts. The J gene is TRBJ2-7, the V gene TRBV9; D gene uncertain. Germline V lookup: CDR1 SGDLS, CDR2 YYNGEE. The V end lost 0 bases, the J end lost 0 bases, and 10 bases lay between the germline ends. This CDR3 spans 15 amino acids. CDR3 sequence reads: CASSVGPEPSYEQYF. Written as DNA, the CDR3 is TGTGCCAGCAGCGTAGGCCCAGAGCCCTCCTACGAGCAGTACTTC.

The rearrangement uses TRBV29-1 and TRBJ2-4, with D possibly being TRBD1 (7 bases). The CDR3 has 12 residues. Germline CDR1 is SQVTM and CDR2 is ANQGSEA. The V end was cut by 6 bases, the J end by 8 bases, with 14 bases between. The CDR3 is CSVADRRDIQYF. DNA of the CDR3: TGCAGCGTCGCGGACAGGAGGGACATTCAGTACTTC.

Many counts were recorded for this clonotype. The chain combines TRBV7-8 with TRBJ2-1; D is perhaps TRBD2 (7 bases). The length of the CDR3 is 13 residues. The germline V gene encodes CDR1 SGHVS and CDR2 FQNEAQ. The V end lost 5 bases, the J end lost 7 bases, and 12 bases lay between the germline ends. The CDR3 nucleotides are TGTGCCAGCAGCACGAGGGGGGGGAATGAGCAGTTCTTC. It translates to CASSTRGGNEQFF.

This clonotype was observed many times. The CDR3 nucleotides read TGTGCCAGCAGTTACTCGTCAGGGAGAGAGACCCAGTACTTC. This sequence encodes CASSYSSGRETQYF. V usage is TRBV6-5 and J usage is TRBJ2-5; possibly TRBD1 or TRBD2 for D (5 bases each). The CDR3 length is 14 residues. Between the trimmed V and J ends, which lost 0 bases and 4 bases, there was a span of 9 bases. Germline-derived CDR1 and CDR2 are MNHEY and SVGAGI.

This clonotype has a count of ten or more. The chain carries TRBV5-6 and TRBJ2-2; TRBD2 agrees at 9 bases. The V gene end was trimmed by 5 bases and the J gene end by 4 bases; junction bases not matched to a gene: 9. CDR3 length: 16 residues. The V gene's germline CDR1 is SGHDT and CDR2 YYEEEE. CDR3 DNA: TGTGCCAGCAGTCCTAGCGGGACCTTATTCACCGGGGAGCTGTTTTTT. It codes for CASSPSGTLFTGELFF.

This clonotype was observed at least ten times. The chain has TRBV28 and TRBJ2-1; 9 bases are a match to TRBD2. CDR1 is MDHEN and CDR2 is SYDVKM in the germline V gene. This CDR3 is 15 amino acids long. With V trimmed by 2 bases and J by 6 bases, 5 bases remained unmatched. Here the CDR3 reads CASSLGGGASNEQFF. The CDR3 region has the DNA TGTGCCAGCAGTTTAGGCGGGGGGGCGTCCAATGAGCAGTTCTTC.